This TCR beta chain was identified during a study of blood T cell repertoires in COVID-19 (dated by TCRdb to about 2020). General notes on the study: Samples covering the acute and convalescent phases of COVID-19 were provided by collaborators in the United States, Italy and Spain. The prospective study material was composed of cDNA or gDNA derived from T cells, B-cell-depleted T cells, or PBMCs. Deeply sampled blood TCRbeta repertoires from subjects exposed to, actively infected with, or recovered from COVID-19 were included in the dataset. Where available, HLA class I and class II types were taken from metadata supplied by the sample provider and were not determined by assay-based typing. The repertoires were released in a freely available public database meant as a resource for research on the immune response to SARS-CoV-2. The samples were drawn from two sources: the first 160 participants of the ongoing ImmuneRACE study, and 1,000 to 1,500 subjects contributed by 6 global collaborators. Nearly every sample came with metadata listing a de-identified subject ID, COVID-19 status, age in years and sex. The paper as a whole reports these results and caveats: Clinical and demographic metadata were provided uncurated, with the amount varying by source and participant.

This clone was counted a few times. Its antigen is currently not known. Base qualities are not recorded, but no much larger clone differs from it by a single base. TCRbeta CDR3 regions were amplified from genomic DNA by means of the immunoSEQ Assay, a bias-controlled multiplex PCR. Concerning the study's data processing: Nucleated cell counts per sample were estimated from amplification of reference gene primers within the assay. To quantify the absolute abundance of each unique TCRbeta CDR3 rearrangement, sequence reads were collapsed and filtered. For each sample, productive Simpson clonality was calculated as the square root of Simpson's diversity index across productive rearrangements. This immuneACCESS table, as held by TCRdb, lists in-frame sequences with V and J called but not all clones. Of the missing ones, under half trace to an unresolved V gene in checked studies; the others have no known cause. That table furnishes V, J and clone size, whereas the DNA furnished D and trimming. Recorded for this sample are about 200,000 clones; 75% to 85% of them occurred a single time. The ten largest clones capture about 15% of the sample.

Participants in the prospective study were aged about 18 to 100 years, lived in 20 to 30 United States geographic areas, and enrolled through a virtual design. To assign participants to cohorts, the prospective study relied on clinical history that participants themselves reported in a screening survey and a study questionnaire. Mobile phlebotomists in the prospective study collected whole blood, serum and a nasopharyngeal or oropharyngeal swab from every participant. Participants in the prospective study had the option to provide additional blood draws and questionnaires over a 2-month period. Prospective study blood samples were shipped either frozen or at room temperature before DNA extraction. The sequencing input was PBMCs or T cells enriched from blood (not recorded which). The receptor was derived from a woman between 45 and 60 years old with acute COVID-19.

At the DNA level, the sequence is TGTGCCAGCAGCTTGGCGGGGACAGGGATCCTTGGCTACACCTTC. Its amino acids are CASSLAGTGILGYTF. The V and J segments used are TRBV5-8 and TRBJ1-2; 9 central nucleotides agree with TRBD1. Its CDR3 holds 15 amino acids, cysteine through phenylalanine. The read is trimmed to its CDR3 DNA, 45 bases read in frame from base 1. Via the germline V gene, CDR1 is SGHTS and CDR2 YDEGEE. Trimmed from V: 0 bases; trimmed from J: 7 bases; junction bases lacking a gene match: 7.